The 9 T cell receptor beta chains given below trace back to one sample, sequenced in a study of cytotoxic CD8 clonotypes in ibrutinib-treated CLL. The repertoire was sequenced with immunoSEQ multiplex PCR; TCRdb's copy has only in-frame clones and lacks some. In the table there are tens of thousands of clones, almost 70% of which are singletons. The specimen was PBMCs, collected before ibrutinib treatment. The origin of the receptors is a human donor with chronic lymphocytic leukemia.

The chain has TRBV18 and TRBJ2-5; D is unclear. The V end was cut by 2 bases, the J end by 5 bases, with 9 bases between. The CDR3 runs to 13 residues. CDR1 and CDR2 from the germline V gene are KGHSH and LQKENI. In DNA form, the CDR3 reads TGTGCCAGCTCACCAAGCCTGGAGGAGACCCAGTACTTC. Residues: CASSPSLEETQYF.

This clone appeared once. J is TRBJ2-7 and V is TRBV2, with TRBD2 matching over 8 bases. J gave up 6 bases and V 6 bases, and 4 bases lay outside the gene matches. CDR1 and CDR2 (germline): SNHLY, FYNNEI. The CDR3 loop spans 12 amino acids. CDR3 region: CASRGLDAEQYF. In DNA form, the CDR3 reads TGTGCCAGCAGGGGACTAGATGCCGAGCAGTACTTC.

Here the CDR3 reads CASSYEVAGYGYTF. Written as DNA, the CDR3 is TGTGCCAGCAGTTACGAGGTCGCGGGGTATGGCTACACCTTC. V and J are TRBV6-6 and TRBJ1-2; no firm D call. Between the trimmed V and J ends, which lost 2 bases and 5 bases, there was a span of 12 bases. There are 14 residues in the CDR3. The germline CDR1 and CDR2 sequences are MNHNY and SVGAGI (reference sequence).

The chain is built from TRBV9 and TRBJ2-1; weak D call: TRBD2 (6 bases). V lost 0 bases and J 7 bases, leaving 14 bases between the germline ends. The CDR3 is 15 amino acids. From germline, CDR1 is SGDLS and CDR2 YYNGEE. CDR3 sequence: CASSVEGRSGNEQFF. CDR3 bases: TGTGCCAGCAGCGTAGAGGGGAGGTCTGGGAATGAGCAGTTCTTC.

CDR3 in DNA: TGTGCCAGCTCACCCCCTAGCGGGGGGCCAGATACGCAGTATTTT. This gives the protein CASSPPSGGPDTQYF. The V gene is TRBV18, the J gene TRBJ2-3, with TRBD2 matching 11 bases. Germline trimming cut 3 bases from V and 4 bases from J; bases unmatched to any gene: 3. The germline CDR1 and CDR2 sequences are KGHSH and LQKENI. This CDR3 spans 15 amino acids.

This clone was counted between two and nine times. The rearrangement uses TRBV11-2 and TRBJ1-3; TRBD1 might be the D (6 bases). The V end lost 5 bases, the J end lost 8 bases, and 22 bases lay between the germline ends. The germline V gene has CDR1 SGHAT and CDR2 FQNNGV. The CDR3 has 16 amino acids. CDR3 protein: CASSKPQGVRGDTIYF. As DNA, the CDR3 is TGTGCCAGCAGCAAGCCACAGGGCGTGCGTGGTGACACCATATATTTT.

The rearrangement uses TRBV10-3 and TRBJ2-1; D is perhaps TRBD1 or TRBD2 (6 bases each). The CDR3 covers 14 residues. The V and J ends lost 6 bases and 6 bases respectively, with 15 bases between them. Germline lookup yields CDR1 ENHRY and CDR2 SYGVKD. The CDR3 here is CAIREGGFGNEQFF. The CDR3 DNA follows: TGTGCCATCAGGGAAGGGGGGTTTGGCAATGAGCAGTTCTTC.

This chain connects TRBV11-1 to TRBJ2-7; D is possibly TRBD1 (5 bases). Germline V gene data show CDR1 as SGHAT and CDR2 as FQDESV (reference sequence). The CDR3 has 15 residues. Deletions cut 0 bases from V and 0 bases from J, with 9 bases between. CDR3 region: CASSLAGLNSYEQYF. For the CDR3, the DNA is TGTGCCAGCAGCTTAGCGGGGCTAAACTCCTACGAGCAGTACTTC.

The chain joins TRBV14 to TRBJ2-7; no firm D call. Trimming pared 3 bases from V and 3 bases from J, leaving 18 bases between. Germline lookup yields CDR1 SGHDN and CDR2 FVKESK. The CDR3 sequence is 16 residues long. In nucleotides, the CDR3 is TGTGCCAGCAGCCAGCGCCTCGGGTCCAGAGTCTACGAGCAGTACTTC. It yields the protein CASSQRLGSRVYEQYF.